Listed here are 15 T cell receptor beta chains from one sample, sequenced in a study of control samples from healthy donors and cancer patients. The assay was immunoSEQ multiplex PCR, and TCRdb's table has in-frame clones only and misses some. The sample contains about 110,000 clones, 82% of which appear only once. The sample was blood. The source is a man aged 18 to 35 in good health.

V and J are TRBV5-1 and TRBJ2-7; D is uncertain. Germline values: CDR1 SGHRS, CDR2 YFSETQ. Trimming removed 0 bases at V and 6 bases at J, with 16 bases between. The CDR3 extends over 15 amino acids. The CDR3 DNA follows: TGCGCCAGCAGCTTGGGTGAAAACCTTTGGGGCGAGCAGTACTTC. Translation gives CASSLGENLWGEQYF.

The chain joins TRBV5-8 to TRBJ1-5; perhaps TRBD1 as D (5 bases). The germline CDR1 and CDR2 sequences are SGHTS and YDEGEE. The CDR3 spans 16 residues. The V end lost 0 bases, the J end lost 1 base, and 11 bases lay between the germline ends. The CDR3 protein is CASSLVGAASNQPQHF. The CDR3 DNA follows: TGTGCCAGCAGCTTGGTAGGGGCAGCAAGCAATCAGCCCCAGCATTTT. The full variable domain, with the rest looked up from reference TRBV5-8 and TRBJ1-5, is EAGVTQSPTHLIKTRGQQATLRCSPISGHTSVYWYQQALGLGLQFLLWYDEGEERNRGNFPPRFSGRQFPNYSSELNVNALELEDSALYLCASSLVGAASNQPQHFGDGTRLSIL.

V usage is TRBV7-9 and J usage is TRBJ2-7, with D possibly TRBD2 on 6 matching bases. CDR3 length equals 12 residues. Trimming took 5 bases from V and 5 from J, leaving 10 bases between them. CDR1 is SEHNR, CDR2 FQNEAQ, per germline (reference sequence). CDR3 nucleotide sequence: TGTGCCAGCAGCCGGAGGGGTGACGAGCAGTACGTC. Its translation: CASSRRGDEQYV.

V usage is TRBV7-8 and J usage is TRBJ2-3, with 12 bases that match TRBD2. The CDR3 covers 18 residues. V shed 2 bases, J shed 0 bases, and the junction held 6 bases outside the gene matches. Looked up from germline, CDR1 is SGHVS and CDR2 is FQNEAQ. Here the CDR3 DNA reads TGTGCCAGCAGCTTACATCTACTAGCGGGGGGAAGCACAGATACGCAGTATTTT. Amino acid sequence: CASSLHLLAGGSTDTQYF.

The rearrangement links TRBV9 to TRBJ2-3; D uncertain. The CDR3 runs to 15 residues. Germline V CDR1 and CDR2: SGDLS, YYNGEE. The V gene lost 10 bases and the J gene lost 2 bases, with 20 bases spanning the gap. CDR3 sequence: CALSGPHSPTDTQYF. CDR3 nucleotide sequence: TGTGCCCTGAGTGGGCCCCATTCACCCACAGATACGCAGTATTTT.

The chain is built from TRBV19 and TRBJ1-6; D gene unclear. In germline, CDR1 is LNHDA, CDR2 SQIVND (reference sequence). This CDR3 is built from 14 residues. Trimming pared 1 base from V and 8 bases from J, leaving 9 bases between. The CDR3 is CASSIALNYSPLHF. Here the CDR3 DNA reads TGTGCCAGTAGTATAGCCCTAAACTATTCACCCCTCCACTTT.

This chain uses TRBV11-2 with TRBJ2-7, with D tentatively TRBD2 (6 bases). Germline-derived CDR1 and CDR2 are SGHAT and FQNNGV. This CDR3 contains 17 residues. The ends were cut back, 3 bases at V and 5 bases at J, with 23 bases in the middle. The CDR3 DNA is TGTGCCAGCAGCTTTGACCGGGAGAGTACGGTGACCCACGAGCAGTACTTC. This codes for CASSFDRESTVTHEQYF.

As DNA, the CDR3 is TGTGCCAGCAGCCCTGGGACAGGGAGAGGTAATTCACCCCTCCACTTT. This translates into CASSPGTGRGNSPLHF. The J gene is TRBJ1-6, the V gene TRBV5-8; 9 positions match TRBD1. J was trimmed by 6 bases and V by 4 bases; bases with no gene match: 8. Germline CDR1 and CDR2: SGHTS and YDEGEE. This CDR3 region has 16 residues.

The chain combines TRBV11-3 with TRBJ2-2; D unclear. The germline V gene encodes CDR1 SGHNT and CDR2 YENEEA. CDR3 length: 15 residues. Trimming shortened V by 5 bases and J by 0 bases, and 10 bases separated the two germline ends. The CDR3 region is CASSLIKANTGELFF. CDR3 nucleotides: TGTGCCAGCAGCCTCATTAAAGCGAACACCGGGGAGCTGTTTTTT.

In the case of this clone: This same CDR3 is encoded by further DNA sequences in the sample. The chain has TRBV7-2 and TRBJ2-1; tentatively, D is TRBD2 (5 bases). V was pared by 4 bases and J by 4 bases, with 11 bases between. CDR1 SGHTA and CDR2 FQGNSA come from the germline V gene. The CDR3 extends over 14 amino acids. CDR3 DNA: TGTGCCAGCAGCTCCAGCGGAGGATACAATGAGCAGTTCTTC. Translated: CASSSSGGYNEQFF.

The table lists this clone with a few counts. The CDR3 coding sequence is TGTGCCAGCTCGGGACAGGGCCACACCGGGGAGCTGTTTTTT. This encodes CASSGQGHTGELFF. This chain links TRBV6-5 with TRBJ2-2; 9 positions agree with TRBD1. Trimming removed 8 bases from V and 3 bases from J; junction bases left unmatched: 4. The germline V gene encodes CDR1 MNHEY and CDR2 SVGAGI. This CDR3 has 14 amino acids.

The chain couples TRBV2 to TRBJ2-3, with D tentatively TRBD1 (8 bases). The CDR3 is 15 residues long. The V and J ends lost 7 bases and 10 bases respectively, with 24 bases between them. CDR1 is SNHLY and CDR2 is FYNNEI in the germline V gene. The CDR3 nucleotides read TGTGCCAGCATCGGACAGGGAGGGGGTTCCATCGCGCAGTATTTT. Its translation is CASIGQGGGSIAQYF.

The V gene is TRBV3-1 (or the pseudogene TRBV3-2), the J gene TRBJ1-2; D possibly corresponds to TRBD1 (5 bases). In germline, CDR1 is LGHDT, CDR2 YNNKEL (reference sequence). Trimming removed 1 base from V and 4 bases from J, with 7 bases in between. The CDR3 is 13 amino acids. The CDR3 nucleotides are TGTGCCAGCAGCCAAGTCGGGGGCTATGGCTACACCTTC. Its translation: CASSQVGGYGYTF.

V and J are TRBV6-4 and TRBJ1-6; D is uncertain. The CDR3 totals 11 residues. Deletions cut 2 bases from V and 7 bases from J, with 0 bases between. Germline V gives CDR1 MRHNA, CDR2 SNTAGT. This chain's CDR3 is CASSDNSPLHF. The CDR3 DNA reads TGTGCCAGCAGTGACAATTCACCCCTCCACTTT.

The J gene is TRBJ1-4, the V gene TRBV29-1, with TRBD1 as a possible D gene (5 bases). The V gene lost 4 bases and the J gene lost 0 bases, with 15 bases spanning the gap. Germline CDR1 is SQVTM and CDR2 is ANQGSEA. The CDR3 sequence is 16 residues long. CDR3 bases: TGCAGCGTTGTGGGTGAGACAGCTGCAACTAATGAAAAACTGTTTTTT. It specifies CSVVGETAATNEKLFF. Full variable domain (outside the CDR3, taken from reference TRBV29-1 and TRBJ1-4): SAVISQKPSRDICQRGTSLTIQCQVDSQVTMMFWYRQQPGQSLTLIATANQGSEATYESGFVIDKFPISRPNLTFSTLTVSNMSPEDSSIYLCSVVGETAATNEKLFFGSGTQLSVL.